These 17 T cell receptor beta chains originate from one sample sequenced in a study of T cell responses to AZD1222 COVID-19 vaccine (TCRdb year 2021). Interpreted using the paper, the time point label stands for: baseline before first vaccination. Library method: the immunoSEQ multiplex PCR assay. This immuneACCESS table, as held by TCRdb, lists in-frame sequences with V and J called but not all clones. Of the missing ones, under half trace to an unresolved V gene in checked studies; the others have no known cause. For this sample there are around 58,000 clones; about 86% appear just once. Of the sample, around 9.6% is held by the ten largest clones. Material: peripheral blood, obtained on day 0 of AZD1222 vaccination. The receptors originated from an adult in good health.

Turning to this clone: Relative to the germline gene, one junction end is altered; a read error may explain this. The V call is TRBV7-7, the J call TRBJ2-3, with 7 bases identical to TRBD1. Germline values: CDR1 SSHAT, CDR2 FNYEAQ (reference sequence). The CDR3 loop spans 18 amino acids. CDR3 sequence (DNA): TGTGCTAGCAGCTTGTCCCCACCTCGTGGGACAGCCACAGATACGCAGTATTTT. Translating it yields CASSLSPPRGTATDTQYF.

The rearrangement joins TRBV7-2 to TRBJ2-1; the match to TRBD2 covers 8 bases. This CDR3 comprises 16 residues. V gave up 5 bases and J gave up 7 bases; unmatched junction bases: 13. CDR1 SGHTA and CDR2 FQGNSA come from the germline V gene. This chain's CDR3 is CASSPTARGDANEQFF. The CDR3 region has the DNA TGTGCCAGCAGCCCTACTGCGCGGGGGGATGCTAATGAGCAGTTCTTC.

The chain combines TRBV7-8 with TRBJ1-4; 8 bases agree with TRBD1. V lost 5 bases, J lost 0 bases, and 5 bases stayed unmatched. There are 16 residues in the CDR3. In germline, CDR1 is SGHVS, CDR2 FQNEAQ. The DNA for the CDR3 is TGTGCCAGCAGCCGGCTGACAGGGGCAACTAATGAAAAACTGTTTTTT. Protein: CASSRLTGATNEKLFF.

V and J are TRBV9 and TRBJ2-2; TRBD2 agrees at 11 bases. V was clipped by 3 bases and J by 6 bases; unmatched bases: 7. This CDR3 is 16 amino acids long. The germline V gene has CDR1 SGDLS and CDR2 YYNGEE. CDR3: CASSAGLAAGPGELFF. CDR3 DNA: TGTGCCAGCAGCGCGGGACTAGCGGCGGGACCCGGGGAGCTGTTTTTT.

The rearrangement joins TRBV10-2 to TRBJ2-1; 10 nucleotides align to TRBD1. The CDR3 is made up of 14 amino acids. Germline V lookup: CDR1 WSHSY, CDR2 SAAADI. J gave up 5 bases and V 5 bases, and 3 bases lay outside the gene matches. The CDR3 is CASSRTGGNNEQFF. CDR3 nucleotide sequence: TGCGCCAGCAGTAGGACAGGGGGGAACAATGAGCAGTTCTTC.

The J gene is TRBJ2-7, the V gene TRBV4-2; a possible D gene is TRBD2 (6 bases). The V gene lost 0 bases and the J gene lost 5 bases, with 14 bases spanning the gap. This CDR3 is built from 15 residues. CDR1 is LGHNA, CDR2 YNFKEQ, per germline. The CDR3 spells CASSQDGTGVNEQYF. CDR3 bases: TGTGCCAGCAGCCAAGATGGGACTGGGGTTAACGAGCAGTACTTC.

The chain has TRBV19 and TRBJ1-3; D gene uncertain. The CDR3 totals 13 residues. V was clipped by 9 bases and J by 3 bases, with 12 bases between them. CDR1 is LNHDA, CDR2 SQIVND, per germline (reference sequence). The CDR3 region is CARRRPFGNTIYF. CDR3 sequence (DNA): TGTGCCAGAAGGCGTCCTTTTGGAAACACCATATATTTT.

The chain has TRBV19 and TRBJ2-1, with D perhaps TRBD2 (5 bases). CDR1 and CDR2 (germline): LNHDA, SQIVND (reference sequence). The CDR3 length is 11 residues. Trimming stripped 4 bases from V and 13 bases from J, with 11 bases between. The CDR3 protein is CASSRAGPQFF. CDR3 DNA sequence: TGTGCCAGTAGTAGGGCGGGTCCACAGTTCTTC.

The chain uses TRBV15 and TRBJ2-5; 8 nucleotides match TRBD2. The junction had 6 bases not matched to a gene; V was cut back by 5 bases and J by 1 base. The germline V gene encodes CDR1 LNHNV and CDR2 YYDKDF (reference sequence). The CDR3 consists of 15 residues. The chain's CDR3 is CATSSHGGVQETQYF. The CDR3, as DNA: TGTGCCACCAGCTCACACGGGGGGGTCCAAGAGACCCAGTACTTC.

The rearrangement uses TRBV11-1 and TRBJ2-1; no clear D gene. CDR3 size: 11 residues. V lost 3 bases and J 10 bases, leaving 7 bases between the germline ends. Germline V gives CDR1 SGHAT, CDR2 FQDESV (reference sequence). Here the CDR3 reads CASSLTAEQFF. CDR3 DNA sequence: TGTGCCAGCAGCTTGACGGCGGAGCAGTTCTTC.

The chain links TRBV28 to TRBJ2-7; 10 nucleotides line up with TRBD2. Trimming cost V 2 bases and J 6 bases; bases outside gene matches: 7. CDR1 MDHEN and CDR2 SYDVKM come from the germline V gene. The CDR3 consists of 15 residues. The CDR3 sequence: CASSLQLAGVGEQYF. In DNA, the CDR3 is TGTGCCAGCAGTTTACAGCTAGCGGGAGTAGGCGAGCAGTACTTC. The variable domain in full, with the rest retrieved from reference TRBV28 and TRBJ2-7, is DVKVTQSSRYLVKRTGEKVFLECVQDMDHENMFWYRQDPGLGLRLIYFSYDVKMKEKGDIPEGYSVSREKKERFSLILESASTNQTSMYLCASSLQLAGVGEQYFGPGTRLTVT.

V and J are TRBV4-1 and TRBJ1-1; D unresolved. CDR1 is MGHRA and CDR2 is YSYEKL in the germline V gene. Trimming left V 2 bases short and J 0 bases short, with 7 bases between. The CDR3 length is 14 residues. The CDR3: CASSQITVNTEAFF. The CDR3 DNA is TGCGCCAGCAGCCAAATTACAGTGAACACTGAAGCTTTCTTT.

This clone was seen a single time. The chain has TRBV6-5 and TRBJ1-2; D gene ambiguous. The CDR3 has 13 amino acids. Germline CDR1 reads MNHEY; CDR2 reads SVGAGI. Trimming removed 7 bases at V and 0 bases at J, with 9 bases between. The CDR3 coding sequence is TGTGCCAGCAAGGGCGTAGCTAACTATGGCTACACCTTC. Translating it yields CASKGVANYGYTF.

V and J are TRBV6-2 or TRBV6-3 and TRBJ2-4; D could derive from TRBD1 or TRBD2 (5 bases each). Germline V gene lookup returns CDR1 MNHEY and CDR2 SVGEGT. Trimming shortened V by 6 bases and J by 3 bases, and 12 bases separated the two germline ends. This CDR3 spans 14 amino acids. CDR3: CASSWDGVKNIQYF. In DNA, the CDR3 is TGTGCCAGCAGCTGGGACGGGGTCAAAAACATTCAGTACTTC.

J is TRBJ2-1 and V is TRBV27, with TRBD2 as a possible D gene (5 bases). The CDR3 runs to 14 residues. CDR1 is MNHEY, CDR2 SMNVEV, per germline (reference sequence). The ends were cut back, 4 bases at V and 0 bases at J, with 7 bases in the middle. CDR3 sequence: CASSSGYSYNEQFF. For the CDR3, the DNA is TGTGCCAGCAGTTCGGGATACTCCTACAATGAGCAGTTCTTC.

The chain couples TRBV6-5 to TRBJ1-4; tentatively, D is TRBD1 (6 bases). The CDR3 sequence is 14 residues long. Trimming took off 6 bases at V and 7 bases at J, with 15 bases between the two ends. The germline V gene encodes CDR1 MNHEY and CDR2 SVGAGI. The chain's CDR3 is CASRPQGLSEKLFF. DNA for the CDR3: TGTGCCAGCAGGCCCCAGGGGCTTAGTGAAAAACTGTTTTTT.

This chain connects TRBV27 to TRBJ2-2; 10 bases match TRBD2. The ends lost 5 bases at V and 0 bases at J; junction bases unmatched: 9. CDR3 size: 18 residues. From germline, CDR1 is MNHEY and CDR2 SMNVEV (reference sequence). The CDR3 is CASSPRVAGGANTGELFF. The CDR3 nucleotides read TGTGCCAGCAGTCCCCGAGTAGCGGGAGGCGCGAACACCGGGGAGCTGTTTTTT.